Listed here are 10 T cell receptor beta chains from one sample, sequenced in a study of blood T cells in healthy people across ages. The use of a sample-barcoded 5' primer and a J-beta primer mix characterized a second PCR of roughly 6 to 11 cycles. Each CDR3 protein is one row after TCRdb ran MiXCR on the 5' RACE reads. The sample records about 1.4 million distinct CDR3 sequences, 45% to 70% being singletons. The sequencing input was blood. These receptors were obtained from a man in his late teens or twenties in good health.

On this clonotype itself: At one end the junction does not follow the germline gene, possibly because of a read error. The chain has TRBV12-3 or TRBV12-4 and TRBJ2-3; 9 bases match TRBD1. The CDR3 contains 16 residues. This CDR3 reads CASSLRDRVRADAQYF. CDR3 nucleotides: TGTGCCAGCAGTTTAAGGGACAGGGTGAGAGCAGATGCGCAGTATTTT.

This chain connects TRBV4-1 to TRBJ2-1, with a tentative D call TRBD1 (6 bases). The CDR3 spans 17 residues. In germline, CDR1 is MGHRA, CDR2 YSYEKL. Trimming took 1 base from V and 8 from J, leaving 21 bases between them. This CDR3 is CASSQAKQGYQRDEQFF. In DNA form, the CDR3 reads TGCGCCAGCAGCCAAGCCAAACAGGGCTATCAACGGGATGAGCAGTTCTTC.

CDR3 DNA sequence: TGTGCCAGCAGCCCCTCACTAGCCTACAATGAGCAGTTCTTC. It codes for CASSPSLAYNEQFF. The V gene is TRBV5-6, the J gene TRBJ2-1; D may be TRBD2 (5 bases). Germline values: CDR1 SGHDT, CDR2 YYEEEE. Trimming removed 4 bases at V and 2 bases at J, with 10 bases between. This CDR3 contains 14 residues.

This clonotype was found a few times. V is TRBV12-3 or TRBV12-4 and J is TRBJ2-7; no clear D. Trimming shortened V by 2 bases and J by 3 bases, and 11 bases separated the two germline ends. CDR3 length equals 14 residues. CDR3 residues: CASSLRGAFYEQYF. The CDR3 region has the DNA TGTGCCAGCAGTTTACGTGGAGCCTTCTACGAGCAGTACTTC.

The chain is built from TRBV4-3 and TRBJ2-3; D is perhaps TRBD1 (5 bases). Germline assignment: CDR1 LGHNA and CDR2 YSLEER. The CDR3 contains 15 residues. Trimming left V 2 bases short and J 6 bases short, with 15 bases between. The CDR3 DNA is TGCGCCAGCAGCCAATATGCAGGGTTTAGGGATACGCAGTATTTT. As protein: CASSQYAGFRDTQYF.

The V call is TRBV20-1, the J call TRBJ2-4; D unclear. The DNA matches TRBJ2-7 better at its end, which makes the J call doubtful. CDR1 and CDR2 (germline): DFQATT, SNEGSKA (reference sequence). CDR3 length: 12 residues. CDR3 nucleotide sequence: TGCAGTGCTAGAGTATTGGTGGACGAGCAGTACTTC. It yields the protein CSARVLVDEQYF.

The rearrangement links TRBV20-1 to TRBJ2-2, with D hard to call. The CDR3 length is 17 residues. Deletions cut 3 bases from V and 0 bases from J, with 17 bases between. Germline CDR1 DFQATT, CDR2 SNEGSKA (reference sequence). The CDR3 DNA is TGCAGTGCTAGCTCCCCGCGCCCTGGAGCGAACACCGGGGAGCTGTTTTTT. It encodes CSASSPRPGANTGELFF.

The chain is built from TRBV18 and TRBJ2-5, with unresolved D. With 2 bases removed from V and 0 bases from J, the gap between germline ends came to 10 bases. Per germline, CDR1 KGHSH and CDR2 LQKENI. The CDR3 totals 15 residues. Here the CDR3 DNA reads TGTGCCAGCTCACCAGTCCCGGTGTACCAAGAGACCCAGTACTTC. This gives the protein CASSPVPVYQETQYF.

This chain uses TRBV9 with TRBJ1-2; D call uncertain. V dropped 0 bases and J dropped 6 bases, with 6 bases sitting between them. Germline lookup yields CDR1 SGDLS and CDR2 YYNGEE. The CDR3 sequence is 12 residues long. Here the CDR3 DNA reads TGTGCCAGCAGCGTAGCTACCAATGGCTACACCTTC. Encoded protein: CASSVATNGYTF. The variable domain in full, completed from reference TRBV9 and TRBJ1-2, reads DSGVTQTPKHLITATGQRVTLRCSPRSGDLSVYWYQQSLDQGLQFLIQYYNGEERAKGNILERFSAQQFPDLHSELNLSSLELGDSALYFCASSVATNGYTFGSGTRLTVV.

The genes are TRBV10-3 and TRBJ2-7, with 8 bases that match TRBD2. CDR1 and CDR2 from the germline V gene are ENHRY and SYGVKD. The CDR3 is 14 residues long. V was clipped by 10 bases and J by 2 bases; unmatched bases: 10. CDR3 DNA: TGTGCCAGCGGAACTAGCGGAAGTACCTACGAGCAGTACTTC. It encodes CASGTSGSTYEQYF.